A selection of T cell receptor beta chains follows, all from one sample in a study of graft-versus-host responses after intestinal transplantation. Measured with immunoSEQ multiplex PCR; TCRdb has only the in-frame clones, and not every one. The sample carries about 81,000 clones, approximately 90% recorded once. These receptors' targets are unknown. Sequences were derived from unstimulated CD4+ T cells sorted from spleen or lymph node cells, sampled before transplant. The receptors come from a human donor who was the organ donor for an intestinal transplant. Both conserved end residues are part of each CDR3.

V gene | CDR3 protein
TRBV6-1 | CASSEAGWGQGFKAFF
TRBV5-1 | CASSRTDYTGELFF
TRBV7-3 | CASSSSLNTEAFF
TRBV5-1 | CASSLRRTGLRGDYGYTF
TRBV2 | CASSDQTENSPLHF
TRBV21-1 | CASSSCSWSTGIQPQHF
TRBV4-2 | CASSPGSLYEQYF
TRBV7-2 | CASSLAAGNTEAFF
TRBV25-1 | CASSAEGQGSSYEQYF
TRBV9 | CASSVAGYGTEAFF
TRBV6-1 | CASTRTSGSYEQYF
TRBV27 | CASNGVAGGPSNEQFF
TRBV30 | CAWSVQSSGNTIYF
TRBV7-2 | CASSQHREQFF
TRBV5-4 | CASSFQGAQPQHF
TRBV29-1 | CSDWRFSGNTIYF
TRBV5-1 | CASSQVGQGAFEQYF
TRBV9 | CASSVAPRLAGVSGTDTQYF
TRBV29-1 | CSVESGQGGTGELFF
TRBV27 | CASQSESRVLAANTGELFF
TRBV11-3 | CASSETGTQYF
TRBV23-1 | CASSQYGDRGRRNTGELFF
TRBV28 | CASSLIRGYNQPQHF
TRBV7-3 | CASSPRGVLTDTQYF
TRBV7-3 | CASSTTENTEAFF
TRBV5-1 | CASSLGNSGNTIYF
TRBV28 | CASSSAQGAYGYTF
TRBV6-1 | CASSRDRGPHNEQFF
TRBV2 | CASLPTSGRVTQYF
TRBV5-1 | CASSLMGGGTNEKLFF
TRBV4-1 | CASSQGGLMNTGELFF
TRBV7-8 | CASSLRLAGKETQYF
TRBV28 | CASSLEDGVYGYTF
TRBV21-1 | CASSNRDRGRQETQYF
TRBV25-1 | CASQGAYGYTF
TRBV7-2 | CASTLRANEKLFF
TRBV18 | CASSPPLRGGEYSGANVLTF
TRBV7-6 | CASSLGHIQETQYF
TRBV25-1 | CASSRVEKLFF
TRBV13 | CASSYFSGRAYEQYF
TRBV6-5 | CASSYSFWTGDSPLHF
TRBV10-2 | CAGSESGRADTQYF
TRBV10-2 | CASSIYRRTDTQYF
TRBV27 | CASSSDRTGTGPYEQYF
TRBV30 | CAWSPRGGGNHNEQFF
TRBV18 | CASSHPGQSVAYEQYF
TRBV5-4 | CASSLALAGNEQYF
TRBV14 | CASSPRVGRGVSYEQYF
TRBV9 | CASSVEPRDSNEKLFF
TRBV7-2 | CASSPRHSSGVVYNEQFF
TRBV7-9 | CASSTTTGELFF
TRBV11-2 | CASSFGHQTSTDTQYF
TRBV6-5 | CASSYAGSLSTDTQYF
TRBV7-3 | CASSAISSGWGNNEQFF
TRBV7-8 | CASSPEVFNQPQHF
TRBV25-1 | CASSLGPGAQYF
TRBV9 | CASSVHTSGLRAQYF
TRBV6-5 | CASSVGQGAFF
TRBV29-1 | CSVEVVGVPGRREETQYF